The clone carrying this T cell receptor beta chain was observed a few times. The data were obtained in a study of blood T cell repertoires in COVID-19. This CDR3 spans 15 amino acids. The J segment lost 5 bases and the V segment lost 4 bases, leaving 7 bases of the junction unmatched. CDR1 is SNHLY and CDR2 is FYNNEI in the germline V gene. Some clones are missing from TCRdb's copy, which holds only in-frame ones; the method was immunoSEQ multiplex PCR. This table has fewer than 350,000 clones, almost 90% appearing once. This sequence was found in a woman aged 18-29 years with acute COVID-19. Sequencing input: PBMCs or T cells enriched from blood (not recorded which). The gene calls are TRBV2 and TRBJ2-2; 7 bases are shared with TRBD2. The CDR3 DNA follows: TGTGCCAGCAGTGTGGAGCGGGGCGGAACCGGGGAGCTGTTTTTT. Protein sequence: CASSVERGGTGELFF.